This is a list of T cell receptor beta chains from one sample in a study of shared clonotypes between healthy human individuals. Here immunoSEQ multiplex PCR was the method, and the copy in TCRdb shows in-frame clones only, minus some. The sample has 500,000 or so clones; approximately 94% are singletons. Sequencing was carried out using naive CD4+ T cells sorted from blood. Every receptor here comes from a woman under 40 in good health. The CDR3 runs from the conserved cysteine through the conserved F or W. A D gene is named only where the DNA matches it firmly. Clone size is stated in some rows and not others, as once, few, many or a class when expanded.

j_call clone_size v_call d_call cdr3_nt cdr3_aa
TRBJ1-4 - TRBV5-6 - TGTGCCAGCAGCTGGAAGGAGGCTAATGAAAAACTGTTTTTT CASSWKEANEKLFF
TRBJ2-3 once TRBV7-9 - TGTGCCAGCAGCTTAGAAGCAGATACGCAGTATTTT CASSLEADTQYF
TRBJ1-3 - TRBV9 TRBD1 TGTGCCAGCAGCGTAGATCAGGGGGCAGGTGGAAACACCATATATTTT CASSVDQGAGGNTIYF
TRBJ2-3 - TRBV5-1 TRBD2 TGCGCCAGCAGCCCCCTTCGGGAGGGAACAGATACGCAGTATTTT CASSPLREGTDTQYF
TRBJ2-2 - TRBV14 - TGTGCCAGCAGCCAATACAGGGAGGTACCCGGGGAGCTGTTTTTT CASSQYREVPGELFF
TRBJ1-1 - TRBV19 TRBD1 TGTGCCAGTAGGACAGGGGGGACCTCTGAAGCTTTCTTT CASRTGGTSEAFF
TRBJ2-5 - TRBV28 - TGTGCCAGCAGTTTATTGCAGACTCGGTGGGAGACCCAGTACTTC CASSLLQTRWETQYF
TRBJ1-1 - TRBV18 - TGTGCCAGCTCACCTCAGGAGACAGGCCCTCAAAACACTGAAGCTTTCTTT CASSPQETGPQNTEAFF
TRBJ2-1 - TRBV5-1 TRBD2 TGCGCCAGCAGCGCAATAGCGGGGAGCTCCTACAATGAGCAGTTCTTC CASSAIAGSSYNEQFF
TRBJ2-7 - TRBV27 - TGTGCCAGCAGCCGGCCGGGACGGAGCACCTACGAGCAGTACTTC CASSRPGRSTYEQYF
TRBJ1-2 - TRBV2 TRBD1 TGTGCCAGCACCACGAACAGGGGGCAGGGCTACACCTTC CASTTNRGQGYTF